A selection of T cell receptor beta chains follows, all from one sample in a study of T cell responses to AZD1222 COVID-19 vaccine. Only in-frame clones appear in the TCRdb table, and some are missing; sequencing was by immunoSEQ multiplex PCR. The repertoire has around 25,000 clones, around 86% of them found once; the top ten carry around a third. The starting material was peripheral blood, obtained 28 days after the second AZD1222 dose. The origin of the receptors is an adult who received the AZD1222 COVID-19 vaccine. The CDR3 runs from the conserved cysteine through the conserved F or W. A D gene is named only where the DNA matches it firmly. For some rows the clone size is stated as once, few or many, or as a class when expanded; others skip it.

J gene | V gene | CDR3 length | clone size | D gene | CDR3 DNA | CDR3 protein
TRBJ2-5 | TRBV2 | 11 | - | - | TGTGCCAGCACCGCCCCAGAGACCCAGTACTTC | CASTAPETQYF
TRBJ2-7 | TRBV21-1 | 16 | - | - | TGTGCCAGCAGCAAACTGGGGATGGGGATCTCCTACGAGCAGTACTTC | CASSKLGMGISYEQYF
TRBJ1-1 | TRBV6-5 | 12 | once | - | TGTGCCAGCTTCAGGGGGAACACTGAAGCTTTCTTT | CASFRGNTEAFF
TRBJ1-1 | TRBV7-2 | 14 | - | - | TGTGCCAGCAGCTCCCGGCCGGGGAGAACTGAAGCTTTCTTT | CASSSRPGRTEAFF
TRBJ2-5 | TRBV9 | 15 | - | TRBD2 | TGTGCCAGCAGCGCCGGGACTAGCGGGGGAATGACCCAGTACTTC | CASSAGTSGGMTQYF
TRBJ2-2 | TRBV6-5 | 15 | - | TRBD1 | TGTGCCAGCAGGGTTGACAGGGGGAGGATCGGGGAGCTGTTTTTT | CASRVDRGRIGELFF
TRBJ2-2 | TRBV10-1 | 12 | - | - | TGCGCCAGCAGTTTCTTCACCGGGGAGCTGTTTTTT | CASSFFTGELFF
TRBJ1-5 | TRBV6-2/TRBV6-3 | 12 | few | - | TGTGCCAGCAGCCCGGGGGGCTGGGGCCAGCATTTT | CASSPGGWGQHF
TRBJ1-2 | TRBV7-9 | 15 | - | TRBD1 | TGTGCCAGCAGTGCGAACAGGGGAAAGGTCTCTGGCTACACCTTC | CASSANRGKVSGYTF
TRBJ1-1 | TRBV28 | 12 | - | - | TGTGCCAGCGGATATCCGAATTTGGGAGCTTTCTTT | CASGYPNLGAFF
TRBJ1-1 | TRBV28 | 11 | - | - | TGTGCCAGCATTGTGAACACTGAAGCTTTCTTT | CASIVNTEAFF
TRBJ2-7 | TRBV30 | 15 | once | - | TGTGCCTGGCAAGGAGCCGGGACATCCTTCTACGAGCAGTACTTC | CAWQGAGTSFYEQYF
TRBJ2-5 | TRBV18 | 15 | - | - | TGTGCCAGTTCGCTGGCTAGCACCTCCAGGGAGACCCAGTACTTC | CASSLASTSRETQYF
TRBJ2-3 | TRBV5-1 | 14 | - | - | TGCGCCAGCAGCTTCTACAGGGTCGCAGATACGCAGTATTTT | CASSFYRVADTQYF
TRBJ2-3 | TRBV24-1 | 16 | - | - | TGTGCCACCAGTGAACGCGCGGGGTCCGTCACAGATACGCAGTATTTT | CATSERAGSVTDTQYF
TRBJ2-3 | TRBV2 | 18 | - | - | TGTGCCAGCAGTGAAGAGATCATGGTGCGCCTTAGCACAGATACGCAGTATTTT | CASSEEIMVRLSTDTQYF
TRBJ2-1 | TRBV4-1 | 14 | - | TRBD2 | TGCGCCAGCAGCCATAGCGGGGGGACGGCTGAGCAGTTCTTC | CASSHSGGTAEQFF
TRBJ2-3 | TRBV2 | 17 | few | - | TGTGCCAGCAGTGCCGACTACTACTACTCTAGCACAGATACGCAGTATTTT | CASSADYYYSSTDTQYF
TRBJ1-6 | TRBV20-1 | 14 | few | TRBD1 | TGCAGTGCTAGTGGGGACAGCGATAATTCACCCCTCCACTTT | CSASGDSDNSPLHF
TRBJ1-2 | TRBV28 | 14 | - | TRBD1 | TGTGCCAGCAGCACATCCGACAGGGTCTATGGCTACACCTTC | CASSTSDRVYGYTF
TRBJ1-1 | TRBV7-9 | 14 | - | - | TGTGCCAGCAGCTTACCCCTTGACGGGACTGAAGCTTTCTTT | CASSLPLDGTEAFF
TRBJ2-2 | TRBV19 | 21 | - | TRBD2 | TGTGCCAGTAGTCGCAAACAGGGAATAGGACTAGCGCCCCGATTAGCTGGGGAGCTGTTTTTT | CASSRKQGIGLAPRLAGELFF
TRBJ2-7 | TRBV6-4 | 14 | - | TRBD2 | TGTGCCAGCAGTGAAAAGCGGGAGCGGTACGAGCAGTACTTC | CASSEKRERYEQYF
TRBJ2-3 | TRBV2 | 13 | - | TRBD1 | TGTGCCAGCAGGACACAGGGGGGAGATACGCAGTATTTT | CASRTQGGDTQYF
TRBJ1-4 | TRBV11-2 | 16 | once | - | TGTGCCAGCAGCTTAGGGATGGTCGCAACTAATGAAAAACTGTTTTTT | CASSLGMVATNEKLFF
TRBJ1-5 | TRBV28 | 16 | - | TRBD1 | TGTGCCAGCAGTCCTACAGACAGGGGCCGAGGGCAGCCCCAGCATTTT | CASSPTDRGRGQPQHF
TRBJ2-7 | TRBV9 | 13 | - | - | TGTGCCAGCAGCATGACTAGAGTGAGCGAGCAGTACTTC | CASSMTRVSEQYF
TRBJ1-5 | TRBV12-2 | 15 | once | - | TGTGCAAGTCGCTTAGCGGGTAAGGGCAATCAGCCCCAGCATTTT | CASRLAGKGNQPQHF
TRBJ1-2 | TRBV6-5 | 13 | - | - | TGTGCCAGCAGAGATCAGGGGTTTACTGGCTACACCTTC | CASRDQGFTGYTF
TRBJ2-5 | TRBV11-2 | 11 | - | - | TGTGCCAGCAGCTTAGAATGGACCCAGTACTTC | CASSLEWTQYF
TRBJ1-5 | TRBV6-5 | 13 | - | - | TGTGCCAGCAGGTCCAGGGGCGGGCAGCCCCAGCATTTT | CASRSRGGQPQHF
TRBJ2-7 | TRBV11-3 | 15 | - | TRBD2 | TGTGCCAGCAGCCGATTCCCTAGCGGGATAAACGAGCAGTACTTC | CASSRFPSGINEQYF
TRBJ2-5 | TRBV5-6 | 14 | few | - | TGTGCCAGCAGCTTTGGTAAAGGTTACGAGACCCAGTACTTC | CASSFGKGYETQYF
TRBJ2-3 | TRBV18 | 15 | - | - | TGTGCCAGCTCACCACCGAGTCTGCTCACAGATACGCAGTATTTT | CASSPPSLLTDTQYF
TRBJ1-6 | TRBV6-5 | 14 | - | - | TGTGCCAGCGGTTTAGGAGGGGGTAATTCACCCCTCCACTTT | CASGLGGGNSPLHF
TRBJ1-1 | TRBV12-3/TRBV12-4 | 13 | - | - | TGTGCCAGCAGGGGAGGGGGGAACACTGAAGCTTTCTTT | CASRGGGNTEAFF
TRBJ2-1 | TRBV6-5 | 15 | - | TRBD2 | TGTGCCAGCAGAAACGGAGCGGGAGTTAATAATGAGCAGTTCTTC | CASRNGAGVNNEQFF
TRBJ2-7 | TRBV6-1 | 16 | - | TRBD1 | TGTGCCAGCAGTGCCGGGACAGGGGGATACTCCTACGAGCAGTACTTC | CASSAGTGGYSYEQYF
TRBJ2-5 | TRBV2 | 13 | medium-sized | TRBD2 | TGCGCCGTAGCGGGGGAGTACCAAGAGACCCAGTACTTC | CAVAGEYQETQYF